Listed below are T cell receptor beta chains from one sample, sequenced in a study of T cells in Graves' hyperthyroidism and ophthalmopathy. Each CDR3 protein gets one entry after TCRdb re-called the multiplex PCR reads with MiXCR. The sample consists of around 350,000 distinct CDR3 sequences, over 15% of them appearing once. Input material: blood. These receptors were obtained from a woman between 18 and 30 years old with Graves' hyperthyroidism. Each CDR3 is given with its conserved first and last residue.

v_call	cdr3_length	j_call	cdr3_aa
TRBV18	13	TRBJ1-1	CASSPGQVNEAFF
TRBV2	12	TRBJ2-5	CASSEGAETQYF
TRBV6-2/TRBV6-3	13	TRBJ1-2	CASRSGGSGGYTF
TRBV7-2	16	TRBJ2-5	CASSLLGLADQETQYF
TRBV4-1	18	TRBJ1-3	CASSQFSSAGRSGNTIYF
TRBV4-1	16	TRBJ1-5	CASSQAGRGSNQPQHF
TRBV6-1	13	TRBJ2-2	CASSELRAGELFF
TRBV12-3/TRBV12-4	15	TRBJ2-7	CASSLGNRAQDEQYF
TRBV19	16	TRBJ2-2	CASSMTWGGNTGELFF
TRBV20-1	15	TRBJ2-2	CSASPGTSGRGELFF
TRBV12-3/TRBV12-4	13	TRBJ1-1	CASSFRENTEAFF
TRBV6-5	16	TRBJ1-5	CASTRSAGGDGQPQHF
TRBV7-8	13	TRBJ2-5	CASSLGDRETQYF
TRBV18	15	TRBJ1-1	CASSKTGQSDTEAFF
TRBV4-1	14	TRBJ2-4	CASSQGDGKNIQYF
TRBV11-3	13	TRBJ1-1	CASSLMQNTEAFF
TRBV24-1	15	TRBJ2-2	CATSAVDANTGELFF
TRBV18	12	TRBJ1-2	CASSPTIEGYTF
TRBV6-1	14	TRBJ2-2	CASMQQGDTGELFF
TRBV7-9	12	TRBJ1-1	CASSLVRPEAFF
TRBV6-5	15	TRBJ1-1	CASSYSKGTGTEAFF
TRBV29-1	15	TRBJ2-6	CSVGTGTSGANVLTF
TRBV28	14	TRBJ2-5	CASNGAGLQETQYF
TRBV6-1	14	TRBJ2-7	CASSGSGESDEQYF
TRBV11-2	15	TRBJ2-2	CASSLRGENTGELFF
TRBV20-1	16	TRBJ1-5	CSASSRRQAGYQPQHF
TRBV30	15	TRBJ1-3	CAWNRQSLSGNTIYF
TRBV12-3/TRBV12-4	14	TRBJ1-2	CASSLRQANYGYTF
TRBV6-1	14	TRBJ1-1	CASSAFIAGVGAFF
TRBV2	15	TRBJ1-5	CASRRALRTDQPQHF
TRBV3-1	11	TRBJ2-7	CASCLGGEQYF
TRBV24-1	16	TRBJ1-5	CATSDSGVGQDQPQHF
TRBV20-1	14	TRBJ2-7	CSASQDLPYDEQYF
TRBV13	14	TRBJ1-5	CASSLSYSHQPQHF
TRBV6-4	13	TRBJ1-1	CASGKMAGTFAFF
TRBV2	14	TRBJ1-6	CASAVLGGNSPLHF
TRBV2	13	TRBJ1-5	CASRGERGQPQHF
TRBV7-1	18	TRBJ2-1	CASSPVRLGVAGGWGMVF
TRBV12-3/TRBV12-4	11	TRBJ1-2	CAIAGGYGYTF
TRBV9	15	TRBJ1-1	CASSVEIGADTEAFF
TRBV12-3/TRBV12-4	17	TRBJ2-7	CASSSRGLAGVVGGQYF
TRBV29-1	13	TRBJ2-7	CSVAGQGVYEQYF
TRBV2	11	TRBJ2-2	CASRVTGELFF
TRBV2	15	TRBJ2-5	CASRGQGEPQETQYF
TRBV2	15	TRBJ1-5	CASRMAGWGNQPQHF
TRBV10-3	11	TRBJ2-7	CAISRGREQYF
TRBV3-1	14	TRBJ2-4	CASSQTREGNIQYF
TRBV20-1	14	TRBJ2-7	CSASIQVSSYEQYF
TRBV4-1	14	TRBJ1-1	CASSLQNRVTEAFF
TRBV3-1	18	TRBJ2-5	CASSQDQSGTAYQETQYF
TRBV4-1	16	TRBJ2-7	CASSQALTVASYEQYF
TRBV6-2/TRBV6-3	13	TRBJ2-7	CASSYLGIYEQYF
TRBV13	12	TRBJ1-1	CASSPRREKAFF